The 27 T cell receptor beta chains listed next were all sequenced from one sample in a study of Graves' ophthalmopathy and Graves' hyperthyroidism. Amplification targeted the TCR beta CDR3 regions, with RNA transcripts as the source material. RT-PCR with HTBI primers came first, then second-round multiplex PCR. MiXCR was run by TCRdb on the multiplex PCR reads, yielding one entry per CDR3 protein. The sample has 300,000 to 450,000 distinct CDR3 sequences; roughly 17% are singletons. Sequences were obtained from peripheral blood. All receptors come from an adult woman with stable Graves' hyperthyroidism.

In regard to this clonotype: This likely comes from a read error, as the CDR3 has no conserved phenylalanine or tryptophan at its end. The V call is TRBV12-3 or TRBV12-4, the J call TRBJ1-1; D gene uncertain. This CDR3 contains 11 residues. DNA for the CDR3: TGTGCTAGCAGTTTGGGAAGTGAAGCTTTCTAT. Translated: CASSLGSEAFY.

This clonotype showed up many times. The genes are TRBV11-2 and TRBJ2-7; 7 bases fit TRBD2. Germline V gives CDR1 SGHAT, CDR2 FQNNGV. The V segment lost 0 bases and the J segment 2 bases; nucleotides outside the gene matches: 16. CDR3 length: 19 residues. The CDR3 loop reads CASSLDEMGGRDLTYEQYF. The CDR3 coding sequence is TGTGCCAGCAGCTTAGATGAGATGGGAGGGAGGGACCTTACCTACGAGCAGTACTTC.

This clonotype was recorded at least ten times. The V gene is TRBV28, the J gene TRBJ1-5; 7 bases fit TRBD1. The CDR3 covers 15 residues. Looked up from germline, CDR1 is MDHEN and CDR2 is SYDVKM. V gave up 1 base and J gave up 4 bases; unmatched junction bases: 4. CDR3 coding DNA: TGTGCCAGCAGTTTATTTGGGACAGCTAATCAGCCCCAGCATTTT. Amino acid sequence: CASSLFGTANQPQHF.

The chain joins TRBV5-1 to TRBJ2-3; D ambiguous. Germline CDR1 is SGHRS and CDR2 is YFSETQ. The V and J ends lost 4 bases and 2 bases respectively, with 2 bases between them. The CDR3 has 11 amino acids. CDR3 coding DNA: TGCGCCAGCAGCGCCACAGATACGCAGTATTTT. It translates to CASSATDTQYF.

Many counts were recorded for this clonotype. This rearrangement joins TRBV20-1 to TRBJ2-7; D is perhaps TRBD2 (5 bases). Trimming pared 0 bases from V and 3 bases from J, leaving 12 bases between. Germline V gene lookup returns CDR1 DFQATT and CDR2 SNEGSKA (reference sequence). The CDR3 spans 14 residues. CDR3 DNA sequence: TGCAGTGCTAGAGATCGAGGACTTTACTACGAGCAGTACTTC. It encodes CSARDRGLYYEQYF.

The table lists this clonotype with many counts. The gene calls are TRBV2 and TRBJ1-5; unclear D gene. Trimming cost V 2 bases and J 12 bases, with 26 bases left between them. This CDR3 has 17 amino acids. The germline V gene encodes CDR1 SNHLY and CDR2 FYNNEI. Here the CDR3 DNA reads TGTGCCAGCAGTGAATACTTGGAGTTAAGTCCTACTCGGCTCCAGCATTTT. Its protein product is CASSEYLELSPTRLQHF.

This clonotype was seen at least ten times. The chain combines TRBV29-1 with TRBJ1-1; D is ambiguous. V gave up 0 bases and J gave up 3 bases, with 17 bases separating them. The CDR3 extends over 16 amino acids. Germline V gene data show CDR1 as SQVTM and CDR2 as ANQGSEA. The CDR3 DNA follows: TGCAGCGTTGAAGATCGGCGGAAACACCAGGACACTGAAGCTTTCTTT. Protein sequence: CSVEDRRKHQDTEAFF.

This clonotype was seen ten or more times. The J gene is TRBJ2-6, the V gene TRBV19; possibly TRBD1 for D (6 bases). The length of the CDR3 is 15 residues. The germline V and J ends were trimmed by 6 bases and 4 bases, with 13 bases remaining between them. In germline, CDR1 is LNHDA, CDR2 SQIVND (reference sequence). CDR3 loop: CASSMDSLGANVLTF. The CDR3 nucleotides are TGTGCCAGTAGCATGGACAGTCTCGGGGCCAACGTCCTGACTTTC.

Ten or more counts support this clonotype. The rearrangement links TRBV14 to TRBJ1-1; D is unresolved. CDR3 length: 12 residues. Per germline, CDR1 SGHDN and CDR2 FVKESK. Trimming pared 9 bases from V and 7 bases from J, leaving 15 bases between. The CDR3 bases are TGTGCCAGGTTCGGAGGCACATTTGAAGCTTTCTTT. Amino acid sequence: CARFGGTFEAFF.

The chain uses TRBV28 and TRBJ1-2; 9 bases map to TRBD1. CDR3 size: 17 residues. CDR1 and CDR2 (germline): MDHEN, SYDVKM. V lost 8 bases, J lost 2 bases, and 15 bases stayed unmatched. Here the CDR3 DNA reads TGTGCCAGCTACGGTACGGGGACAGGGATGATAAACTATGGCTACACCTTC. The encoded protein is CASYGTGTGMINYGYTF.

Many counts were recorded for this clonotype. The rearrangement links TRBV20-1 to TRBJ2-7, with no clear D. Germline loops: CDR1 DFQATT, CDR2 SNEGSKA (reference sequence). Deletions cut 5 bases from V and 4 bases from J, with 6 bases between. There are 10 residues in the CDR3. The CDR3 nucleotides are TGCAGTGCTTCCTTATACGAGCAGTACTTC. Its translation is CSASLYEQYF.

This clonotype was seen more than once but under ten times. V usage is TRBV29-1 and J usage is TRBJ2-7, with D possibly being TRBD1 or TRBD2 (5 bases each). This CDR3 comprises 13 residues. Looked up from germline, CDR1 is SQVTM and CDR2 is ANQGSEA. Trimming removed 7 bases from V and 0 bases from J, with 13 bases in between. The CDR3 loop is CSARAGTSYEQYF. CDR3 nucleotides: TGCAGCGCCCGTGCCGGGACCTCCTACGAGCAGTACTTC.

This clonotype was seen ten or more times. The chain's CDR3 is CASRRDRDTGELFF. As DNA, the CDR3 is TGTGCCAGCAGGCGGGACAGGGACACCGGGGAGCTGTTTTTT. The chain combines TRBV7-3 with TRBJ2-2; 9 bases are a match to TRBD1. Unmatched junction bases numbered 2, after V lost 6 bases and J lost 3 bases. The CDR3 runs 14 residues. Germline V gene lookup returns CDR1 SGHTA and CDR2 FQGTGA.

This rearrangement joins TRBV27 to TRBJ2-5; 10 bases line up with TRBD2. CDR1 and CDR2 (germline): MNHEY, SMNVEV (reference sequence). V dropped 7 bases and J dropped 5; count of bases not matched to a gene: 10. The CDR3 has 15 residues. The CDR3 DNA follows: TGTGCCAGCATCCCCCTCCTAGCGGGAGTTGAGACCCAGTACTTC. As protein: CASIPLLAGVETQYF.

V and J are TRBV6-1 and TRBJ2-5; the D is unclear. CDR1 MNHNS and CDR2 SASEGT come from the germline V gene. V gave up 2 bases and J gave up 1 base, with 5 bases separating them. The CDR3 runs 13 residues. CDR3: CASSEHSQETQYF. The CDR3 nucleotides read TGTGCCAGCAGTGAACACAGCCAAGAGACCCAGTACTTC.

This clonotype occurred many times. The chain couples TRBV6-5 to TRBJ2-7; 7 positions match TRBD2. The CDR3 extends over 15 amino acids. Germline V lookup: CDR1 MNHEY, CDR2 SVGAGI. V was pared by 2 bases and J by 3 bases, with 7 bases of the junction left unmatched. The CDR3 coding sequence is TGTGCCAGCAGTTACCGGTTGGGCGGGGGCTACGAGCAGTACTTC. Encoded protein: CASSYRLGGGYEQYF.

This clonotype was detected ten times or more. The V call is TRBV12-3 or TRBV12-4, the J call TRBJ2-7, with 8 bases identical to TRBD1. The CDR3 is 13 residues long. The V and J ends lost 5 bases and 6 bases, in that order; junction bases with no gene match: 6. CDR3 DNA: TGTGCCAGCAGTGCAGGGGGCCGGCTCGAGCAGTACTTC. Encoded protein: CASSAGGRLEQYF.

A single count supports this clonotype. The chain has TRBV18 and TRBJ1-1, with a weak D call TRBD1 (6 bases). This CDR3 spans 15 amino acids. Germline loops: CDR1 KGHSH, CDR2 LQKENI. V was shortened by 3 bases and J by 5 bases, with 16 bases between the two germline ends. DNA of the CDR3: TGTGCCAGCTCACCCTTTTTGCAGGGGAGTACTGAAGCTTTCTTT. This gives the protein CASSPFLQGSTEAFF.

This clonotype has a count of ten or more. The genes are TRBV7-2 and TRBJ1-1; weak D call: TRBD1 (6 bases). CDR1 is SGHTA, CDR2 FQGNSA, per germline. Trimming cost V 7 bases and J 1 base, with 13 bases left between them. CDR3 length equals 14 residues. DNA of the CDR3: TGTGCCAGCACCTTGGGGGGCTCGAACACTGAAGCTTTCTTT. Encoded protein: CASTLGGSNTEAFF.

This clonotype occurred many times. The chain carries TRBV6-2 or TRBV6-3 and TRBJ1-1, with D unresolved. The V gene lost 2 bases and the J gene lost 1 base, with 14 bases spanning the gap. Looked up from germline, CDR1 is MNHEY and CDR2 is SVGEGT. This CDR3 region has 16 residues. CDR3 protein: CASSYGRHRRNTEAFF. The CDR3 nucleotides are TGTGCCAGCAGTTACGGCAGACACCGGCGGAACACTGAAGCTTTCTTT.

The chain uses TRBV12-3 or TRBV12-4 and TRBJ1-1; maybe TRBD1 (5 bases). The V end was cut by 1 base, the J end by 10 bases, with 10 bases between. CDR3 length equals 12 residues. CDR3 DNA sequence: TGTGCCAGCAGTTTAGGGGGAACAGGAGCTTTCTTT. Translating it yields CASSLGGTGAFF.

Here the CDR3 reads CASSLAGTLDHEQYF. As DNA, the CDR3 is TGTGCCAGCAGCTTGGCCGGGACCCTGGACCACGAGCAGTACTTC. The chain is built from TRBV5-5 and TRBJ2-7; either TRBD1 or TRBD2 may supply D (5 bases each). Germline V CDR1 and CDR2: SGHKS, YYEKEE (reference sequence). The CDR3 loop spans 15 amino acids. V was cut by 0 bases and J by 5 bases, with 15 bases left in between. Full variable domain (remainder filled in from reference TRBV5-5 and TRBJ2-7): DAGVTQSPTHLIKTRGQQVTLRCSPISGHKSVSWYQQVLGQGPQFIFQYYEKEERGRGNFPDRFSARQFPNYSSELNVNALLLGDSALYLCASSLAGTLDHEQYFGPGTRLTVT.

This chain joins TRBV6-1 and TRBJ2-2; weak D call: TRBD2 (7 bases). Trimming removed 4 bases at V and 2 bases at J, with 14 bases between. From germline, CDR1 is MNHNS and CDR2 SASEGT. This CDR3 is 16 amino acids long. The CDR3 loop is CASSAKGGLNTGELFF. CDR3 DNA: TGTGCCAGCAGTGCTAAGGGGGGGCTAAACACCGGGGAGCTGTTTTTT.

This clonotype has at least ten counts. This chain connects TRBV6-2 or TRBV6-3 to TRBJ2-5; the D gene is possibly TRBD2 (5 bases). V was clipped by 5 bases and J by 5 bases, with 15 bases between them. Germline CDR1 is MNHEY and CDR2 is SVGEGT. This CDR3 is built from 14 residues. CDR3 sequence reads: CASSRNGRRETQYF. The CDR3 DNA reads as TGTGCCAGCAGTCGCAACGGCCGGAGGGAGACCCAGTACTTC.

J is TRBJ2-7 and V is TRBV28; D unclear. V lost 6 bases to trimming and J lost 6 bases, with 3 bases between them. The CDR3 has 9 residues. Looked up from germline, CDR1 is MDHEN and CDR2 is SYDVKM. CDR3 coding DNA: TGTGCCAGCAGGAGCGAGCAGTACTTC. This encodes CASRSEQYF.

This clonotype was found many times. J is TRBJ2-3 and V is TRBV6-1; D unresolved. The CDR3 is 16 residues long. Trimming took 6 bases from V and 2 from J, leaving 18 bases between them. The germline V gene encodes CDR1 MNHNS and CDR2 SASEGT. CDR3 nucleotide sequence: TGTGCCAGCAGCCCGACGGCACTCGGAATCACAGATACGCAGTATTTT. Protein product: CASSPTALGITDTQYF.

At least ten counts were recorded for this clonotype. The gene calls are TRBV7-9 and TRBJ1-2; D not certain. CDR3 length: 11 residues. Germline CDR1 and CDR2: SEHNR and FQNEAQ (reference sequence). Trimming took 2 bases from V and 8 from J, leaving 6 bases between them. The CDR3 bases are TGTGCCAGCAGCTTACGCGCCGGCTACACCTTC. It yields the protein CASSLRAGYTF.